This TCR beta chain was identified during a study of technical replicates of blood from a handful of donors. Germline values: CDR1 SGHRS, CDR2 YFSETQ. The CDR3 loop spans 14 amino acids. Trimming pared 1 base from V and 0 bases from J, leaving 7 bases between. Repertoires were generated with immunoSEQ multiplex PCR, while TCRdb's copy carries only in-frame clones and drops some. The sample shows approximately 85,000 clones, over 85% of them seen only once. The receptor comes from a human donor in good health. Sequenced: T cells isolated from PBMCs. The chain couples TRBV5-1 to TRBJ1-1; D perhaps matches TRBD1 (5 bases). The CDR3 loop reads CASSLRQMNTEAFF. CDR3 nucleotides: TGCGCCAGCAGCTTGCGACAGATGAACACTGAAGCTTTCTTT.